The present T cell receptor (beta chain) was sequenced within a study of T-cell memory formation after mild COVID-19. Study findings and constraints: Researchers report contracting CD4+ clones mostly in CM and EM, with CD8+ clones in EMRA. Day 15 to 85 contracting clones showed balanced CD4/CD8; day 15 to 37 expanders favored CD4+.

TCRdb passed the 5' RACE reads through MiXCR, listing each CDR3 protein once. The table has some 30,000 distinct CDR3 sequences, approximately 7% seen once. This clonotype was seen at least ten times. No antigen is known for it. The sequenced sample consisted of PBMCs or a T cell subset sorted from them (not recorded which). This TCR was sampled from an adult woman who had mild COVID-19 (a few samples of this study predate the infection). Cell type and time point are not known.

CDR3 loop: CASYRDISNYGYTF. DNA for the CDR3: TGTGCCAGCTACCGGGACATCTCTAACTATGGCTACACCTTC. The genes are TRBV21-1 and TRBJ1-2; TRBD1 was called by the table and not checked on the DNA. TRBV21-1 is listed as a pseudogene. This CDR3 region has 14 residues.